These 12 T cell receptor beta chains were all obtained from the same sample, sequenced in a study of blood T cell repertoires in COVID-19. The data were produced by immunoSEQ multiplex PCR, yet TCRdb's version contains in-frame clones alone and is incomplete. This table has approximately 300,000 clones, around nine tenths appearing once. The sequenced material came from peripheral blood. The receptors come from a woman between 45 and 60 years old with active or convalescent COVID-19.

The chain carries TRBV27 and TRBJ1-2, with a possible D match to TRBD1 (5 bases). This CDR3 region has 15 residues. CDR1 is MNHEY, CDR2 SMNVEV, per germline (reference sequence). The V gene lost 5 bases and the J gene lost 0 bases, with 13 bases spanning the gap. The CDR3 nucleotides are TGTGCCAGCAGTCTAAAGGGACTTTCTAACTATGGCTACACCTTC. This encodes CASSLKGLSNYGYTF.

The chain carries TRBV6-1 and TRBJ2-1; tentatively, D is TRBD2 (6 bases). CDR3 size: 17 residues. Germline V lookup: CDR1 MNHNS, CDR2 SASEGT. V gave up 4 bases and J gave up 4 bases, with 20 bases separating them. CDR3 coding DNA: TGTGCCAGCAGTGCGGGCCTAGGGCGGGGTTCATACAATGAGCAGTTCTTC. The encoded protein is CASSAGLGRGSYNEQFF.

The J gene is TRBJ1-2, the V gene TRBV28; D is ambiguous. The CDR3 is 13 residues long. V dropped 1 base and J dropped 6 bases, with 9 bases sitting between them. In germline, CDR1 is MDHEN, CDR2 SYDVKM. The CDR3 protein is CASSLSHADGYTF. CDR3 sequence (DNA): TGTGCCAGCAGTTTATCCCACGCAGATGGCTACACCTTC.

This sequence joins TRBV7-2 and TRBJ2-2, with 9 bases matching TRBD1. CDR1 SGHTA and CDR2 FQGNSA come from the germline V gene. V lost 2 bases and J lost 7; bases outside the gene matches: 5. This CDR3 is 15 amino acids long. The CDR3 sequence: CASSLLGQGHGELFF. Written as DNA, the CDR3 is TGTGCCAGCAGCTTACTAGGACAGGGGCACGGGGAGCTGTTTTTT.

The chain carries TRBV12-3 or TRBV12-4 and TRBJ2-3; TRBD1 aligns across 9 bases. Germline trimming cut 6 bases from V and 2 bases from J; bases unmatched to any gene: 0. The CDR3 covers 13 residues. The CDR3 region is CASRQGATDTQYF. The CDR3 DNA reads TGTGCCAGCAGACAGGGGGCCACAGATACGCAGTATTTT.

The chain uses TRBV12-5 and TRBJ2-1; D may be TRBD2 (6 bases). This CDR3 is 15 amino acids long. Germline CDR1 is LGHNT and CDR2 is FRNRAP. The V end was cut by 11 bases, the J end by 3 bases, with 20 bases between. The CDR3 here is CAGARSGTFYNEQFF. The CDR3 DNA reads TGTGCTGGCGCGAGGTCCGGGACTTTCTACAATGAGCAGTTCTTC.

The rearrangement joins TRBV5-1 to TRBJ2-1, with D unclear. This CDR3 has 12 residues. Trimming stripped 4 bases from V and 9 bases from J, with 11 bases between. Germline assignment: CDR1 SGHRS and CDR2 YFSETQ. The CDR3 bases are TGCGCCAGCAGCCTGGTTTTCAGTGAGCAGTTCTTC. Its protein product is CASSLVFSEQFF.

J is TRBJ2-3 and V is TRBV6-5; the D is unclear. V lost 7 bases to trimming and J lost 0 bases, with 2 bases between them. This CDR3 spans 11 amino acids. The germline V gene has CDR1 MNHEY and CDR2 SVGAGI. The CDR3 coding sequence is TGTGCCAGCACGAGCACAGATACGCAGTATTTT. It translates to CASTSTDTQYF.

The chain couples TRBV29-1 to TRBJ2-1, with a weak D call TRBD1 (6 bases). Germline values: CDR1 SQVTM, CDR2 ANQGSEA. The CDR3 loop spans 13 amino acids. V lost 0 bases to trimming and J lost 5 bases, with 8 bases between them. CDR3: CSVEERTDNEQFF. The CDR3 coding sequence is TGCAGCGTTGAAGAAAGGACAGACAATGAGCAGTTCTTC.

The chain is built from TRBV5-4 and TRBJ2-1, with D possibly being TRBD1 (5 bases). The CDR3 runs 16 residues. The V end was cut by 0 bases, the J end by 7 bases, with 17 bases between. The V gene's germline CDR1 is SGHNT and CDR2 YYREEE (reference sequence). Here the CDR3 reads CASSLAQGSVGNEQFF. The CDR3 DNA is TGTGCCAGCAGCTTGGCGCAGGGATCTGTGGGTAATGAGCAGTTCTTC.

CDR3 sequence (DNA): TGTGCCAGCAGTTACCCGACAGGTCGACGGAACACTGAAGCTTTCTTT. This sequence encodes CASSYPTGRRNTEAFF. V gene TRBV6-2 or TRBV6-3 combines with J gene TRBJ1-1; a possible D gene is TRBD1 (6 bases). Per the germline V gene, CDR1 is MNHEY and CDR2 is SVGEGT. The V and J ends lost 2 bases and 1 base respectively, with 14 bases between them. CDR3 size: 16 residues.

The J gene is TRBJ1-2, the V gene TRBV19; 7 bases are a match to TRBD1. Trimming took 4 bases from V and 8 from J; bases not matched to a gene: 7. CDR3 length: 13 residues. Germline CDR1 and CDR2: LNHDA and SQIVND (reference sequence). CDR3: CASSRQDRDGYTF. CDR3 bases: TGTGCCAGTAGTAGACAAGACAGGGACGGCTACACCTTC.